This TCR beta chain was profiled in a study of cytomegalovirus exposure and HLA in healthy donors. Study-wide context: From about 170 million T cells, an earlier analysis saw 117 million unique TCR beta sequences. Approximately 81% of some 390 genotyped donors fell in the Caucasian-associated ancestry cluster. Whole-study findings and limits: Later on, analysis showed that most CMV-associated TCR beta chains appeared to be HLA-restricted.

About this clone itself: The antigen is undetermined.

Germline lookup yields CDR1 LGHNA and CDR2 YSLEER. The CDR3 totals 17 residues. V was clipped by 0 bases and J by 2 bases, with 15 bases between them. The PCR used 60 Vbeta and 13 Jbeta primers. Some clones are missing from TCRdb's copy, which holds only in-frame ones; the method was immunoSEQ multiplex PCR. The table has 150,000 to 200,000 clones, approximately 77% seen once. Donors sampled were nominally healthy, though unrecorded immune exposures were likely. Sequenced input: PBMCs. The chain has TRBV4-3 and TRBJ2-3; TRBD1 might be the D (6 bases). This TCR came from a male donor in good health and CMV-seropositive. As DNA, the CDR3 is TGCGCCAGCAGCCAAGAACCCAGGGGCCCCAACACAGATACGCAGTATTTT. It codes for CASSQEPRGPNTDTQYF.